Listed below are T cell receptor beta chains from one sample, sequenced in a study of T cell clonotyping in hematopoietic cell transplantation. Only in-frame clones appear in the TCRdb table, and some are missing; sequencing was by immunoSEQ multiplex PCR. The sample shows some 76,000 clones, almost 97% of them seen only once. The sequencing used peripheral blood mononuclear cells, collected before stem cell transplant. All receptors derive from a woman between 50 and 59 years old with acute myeloid leukemia. Some clones in this sample may be carry-over from other donors' samples. The CDR3 runs from the conserved cysteine through the conserved F or W. D genes are given only for firm matches. Size tells how often a clone was seen (once, few, many) or the class of an expanded clone, and some rows leave it out.

.,TRBJ1-6,TRBV30,.,CAWRVEGSSYNSPLHF,TGTGCCTGGAGGGTGGAGGGTTCATCCTATAATTCACCCCTCCACTTT
.,TRBJ1-1,TRBV18,TRBD1,CASSPGLRTGVTEAFF,TGTGCCAGCTCCCCCGGACTAAGGACAGGGGTCACTGAAGCTTTCTTT
.,TRBJ2-7,TRBV20-1,.,CSASHSYEQYF,TGCAGTGCTAGCCACTCCTACGAGCAGTACTTC
.,TRBJ2-5,TRBV5-1,.,CASSLERAYQETQYF,TGCGCCAGCAGCTTAGAGCGTGCCTACCAAGAGACCCAGTACTTC
.,TRBJ1-1,TRBV7-9,.,CASSLDVVSKNTEAFF,TGTGCCAGCAGCTTAGATGTAGTTTCAAAGAACACTGAAGCTTTCTTT
.,TRBJ1-2,TRBV28,.,CASSPAYGYTF,TGTGCCAGCAGTCCTGCCTATGGCTACACCTTC
.,TRBJ1-2,TRBV13,TRBD1,CASSLDSRGDYGYTF,TGTGCCAGCAGCTTAGATTCCAGGGGGGACTATGGCTACACCTTC
.,TRBJ2-1,TRBV30,.,CAWTGDSYNEQFF,TGTGCCTGGACGGGGGACTCCTACAATGAGCAGTTCTTC
.,TRBJ2-1,TRBV30,.,CAWSVVGKEQFF,TGTGCCTGGAGTGTTGTGGGGAAAGAGCAGTTCTTC
.,TRBJ1-2,TRBV19,.,CASSRLQGRNYGYTF,TGTGCCAGTAGTAGGCTCCAAGGGCGGAACTATGGCTACACCTTC
.,TRBJ1-6,TRBV5-1,.,CASSRGQLNSPLHF,TGCGCCAGCAGCCGTGGACAGCTTAATTCACCCCTCCACTTT
.,TRBJ2-1,TRBV5-1,.,CASSLIVGLDNEQFF,TGCGCCAGCAGCTTGATAGTTGGGCTGGACAATGAGCAGTTCTTC
once,TRBJ1-5,TRBV30,.,CAWSGNSNQPQHF,TGTGCCTGGAGTGGCAATAGCAATCAGCCCCAGCATTTT
.,TRBJ2-7,TRBV20-1,.,CSATVGEQYF,TGCAGTGCTACGGTGGGCGAGCAGTACTTC
.,TRBJ1-1,TRBV5-1,.,CASSIRSGDTEAFF,TGCGCCAGCAGCATAAGATCCGGGGACACTGAAGCTTTCTTT
.,TRBJ1-1,TRBV29-1,.,CSVGKGLMNTEAFF,TGCAGCGTTGGTAAGGGCCTGATGAACACTGAAGCTTTCTTT
.,TRBJ1-5,TRBV15,.,CATSRDRGGSQPQHF,TGTGCCACCAGCAGAGACAGGGGAGGTTCGCAGCCCCAGCATTTT
.,TRBJ2-7,TRBV7-2,.,CASSLMEGAAYYEQYF,TGTGCCAGCAGCTTAATGGAGGGGGCCGCCTACTACGAGCAGTACTTC
.,TRBJ2-3,TRBV5-1,.,CASSSQRDTQYF,TGCGCCAGCAGCTCTCAAAGAGATACGCAGTATTTT
.,TRBJ2-1,TRBV5-6,TRBD2,CASSWMGLAGKEQFF,TGTGCCAGCAGCTGGATGGGACTAGCGGGCAAGGAGCAGTTCTTC
.,TRBJ1-1,TRBV6-5,.,CASSYSAGINTEAFF,TGTGCCAGCAGTTACTCGGCAGGGATAAACACTGAAGCTTTCTTT
.,TRBJ1-6,TRBV6-5,.,CASSQRQGRSPLHF,TGTGCCAGCAGTCAGCGGCAGGGGCGTTCACCCCTCCACTTT
.,TRBJ1-4,TRBV2,.,CASSATEYNERLFF,TGTGCCAGCAGCGCCACGGAATACAATGAAAGGCTGTTTTTT
.,TRBJ1-1,TRBV7-9,TRBD1,CASSRGGAGGTEAFF,TGTGCCAGCAGCCGAGGTGGGGCAGGGGGAACTGAAGCTTTCTTT
.,TRBJ2-7,TRBV28,TRBD2,CASIALAGGYEQYF,TGTGCCAGCATTGCCCTAGCGGGAGGTTACGAGCAGTACTTC
.,TRBJ1-5,TRBV6-5,.,CASSYGQGRQPQHF,TGTGCCAGCAGTTACGGTCAAGGGCGACAGCCCCAGCATTTT
.,TRBJ1-5,TRBV28,TRBD1,CASSPATGAGQPQHF,TGTGCCAGCAGCCCAGCGACAGGGGCAGGACAGCCCCAGCATTTT
.,TRBJ1-1,TRBV28,.,CASSSGAQATNTEAFF,TGTGCCAGCAGTTCCGGGGCCCAGGCTACGAACACTGAAGCTTTCTTT
.,TRBJ1-1,TRBV19,TRBD1,CASSIRTGLNTEAFF,TGTGCCAGTAGTATTAGGACAGGGCTGAACACTGAAGCTTTCTTT
.,TRBJ1-6,TRBV6-6,.,CASSWREEVSPLHF,TGTGCCAGCAGTTGGAGGGAAGAGGTCTCACCCCTCCACTTT